One sample yielded the 17 T cell receptor beta chains listed below, sequenced in a study of CD8 T cells in Susac syndrome. An amount of RNA that ranged from about 0.45 to 1 ug was reverse transcribed with random hexamers. TCRdb redid the calling of the immunoSEQ multiplex PCR reads with MiXCR, one entry per CDR3 protein. Here the sample spans about 210,000 distinct CDR3 sequences, 85% to 95% being singletons. Source material: CD4+ T cells from PBMCs. These receptors all stem from a human donor with multiple sclerosis.

The chain recombines TRBV2 with TRBJ2-6; no definite D call. Trimming removed 1 base at V and 3 bases at J, with 4 bases between. CDR1 SNHLY and CDR2 FYNNEI come from the germline V gene. The CDR3 is made up of 14 amino acids. Written as DNA, the CDR3 is TGTGCCAGCAGTGAAGATGGTGGGGCCAACGTCCTGACTTTC. It translates to CASSEDGGANVLTF.

The chain is built from TRBV9 and TRBJ2-3; D is uncertain. CDR1 is SGDLS, CDR2 YYNGEE, per germline. The CDR3 runs to 11 residues. Deletions cut 0 bases from V and 5 bases from J, with 1 base between. CDR3 sequence: CASSVVDTQYF. The CDR3 DNA reads as TGTGCCAGCAGCGTAGTAGATACGCAGTATTTT.

The genes are TRBV24-1 and TRBJ2-3; D remains ambiguous. V was pared by 2 bases and J by 4 bases, with 18 bases between. CDR1 and CDR2 from the germline V gene are KGHDR and SFDVKD. The CDR3 covers 17 residues. The CDR3 spells CATSDSVGLVGADTQYF. CDR3 nucleotide sequence: TGTGCCACCAGTGATTCGGTCGGGCTAGTCGGCGCAGATACGCAGTATTTT.

The chain combines TRBV20-1 with TRBJ2-3; D may be TRBD2 (6 bases). CDR3 length: 15 amino acids. Looked up from germline, CDR1 is DFQATT and CDR2 is SNEGSKA (reference sequence). Deletions cut 5 bases from V and 6 bases from J, with 21 bases between. CDR3 protein: CSADIGGASWDTQYF. The DNA of the CDR3 is TGCAGTGCTGATATCGGCGGGGCGTCATGGGATACGCAGTATTTT.

The chain recombines TRBV9 with TRBJ1-2; 9 positions agree with TRBD1. J was trimmed by 6 bases and V by 2 bases; bases with no gene match: 2. Germline V gives CDR1 SGDLS, CDR2 YYNGEE. This CDR3 comprises 13 residues. DNA for the CDR3: TGTGCCAGCAGCGTTGGACAGGGGCATGGCTACACCTTC. It specifies CASSVGQGHGYTF.

The rearrangement uses TRBV29-1 and TRBJ2-6; D unclear. From germline, CDR1 is SQVTM and CDR2 ANQGSEA. The germline V and J ends were trimmed by 2 bases and 2 bases, with 1 base remaining between them. The CDR3 loop spans 12 amino acids. In DNA, the CDR3 is TGCAGCGTTGAAACTGGGGCCAACGTCCTGACTTTC. It yields the protein CSVETGANVLTF. Full variable domain (rest looked up from reference TRBV29-1 and TRBJ2-6): SAVISQKPSRDICQRGTSLTIQCQVDSQVTMMFWYRQQPGQSLTLIATANQGSEATYESGFVIDKFPISRPNLTFSTLTVSNMSPEDSSIYLCSVETGANVLTFGAGSRLTVL.

This rearrangement joins TRBV4-1 to TRBJ2-6; D possibly uses TRBD1 or TRBD2 (5 bases each). V was pared by 0 bases and J by 2 bases, with 11 bases between. Germline V lookup: CDR1 MGHRA, CDR2 YSYEKL. The CDR3 length is 17 residues. For the CDR3, the DNA is TGCGCCAGCAGCCAAGATGGGCAGGGACCTGGGGCCAACGTCCTGACTTTC. Residues: CASSQDGQGPGANVLTF.

The genes are TRBV7-9 and TRBJ2-1, with TRBD1 matching over 8 bases. The CDR3 covers 12 residues. V was pared by 4 bases and J by 13 bases, with 6 bases of the junction left unmatched. The germline V gene has CDR1 SEHNR and CDR2 FQNEAQ (reference sequence). This CDR3 is CASSSDAGGQFF. The CDR3, as DNA: TGTGCCAGCAGCTCCGATGCAGGGGGCCAGTTCTTC.

A word on this clonotype: At one end the junction does not follow the germline gene, possibly because of a read error. The chain links TRBV20-1 to TRBJ2-1, with D perhaps matching TRBD2 (6 bases). CDR1 is DFQATT and CDR2 is SNEGSKA in the germline V gene (reference sequence). The CDR3 consists of 13 residues. The DNA for the CDR3 is TGCAGTGCTAGTACTCCGGGAGACGACAGTTGGGGGTTC. Its translation is CSASTPGDDSWGF.

The chain combines TRBV5-1 with TRBJ2-5; D might be TRBD1 (6 bases). In germline, CDR1 is SGHRS, CDR2 YFSETQ. The CDR3 length is 14 residues. V lost 9 bases to trimming and J lost 0 bases, with 15 bases between them. The CDR3 region has the DNA TGCGCCACCCGGCAGGGGTCACACCAAGAGACCCAGTACTTC. Encoded protein: CATRQGSHQETQYF.

The chain recombines TRBV3-1 with TRBJ1-3, with D unresolved. Germline V CDR1 and CDR2: LGHDT, YNNKEL (reference sequence). The V end was cut by 5 bases, the J end by 0 bases, with 5 bases between. The CDR3 has 13 amino acids. The CDR3 spells CASSRASGNTIYF. CDR3 DNA sequence: TGTGCCAGCAGCAGGGCCTCTGGAAACACCATATATTTT. The whole variable domain, remainder taken from reference TRBV3-1 and TRBJ1-3, is DTAVSQTPKYLVTQMGNDKSIKCEQNLGHDTMYWYKQDSKKFLKIMFSYNNKELIINETVPNRFSPKSPDKAHLNLHINSLELGDSAVYFCASSRASGNTIYFGEGSWLTVV.

V and J are TRBV7-9 and TRBJ1-1; D unclear. There are 15 residues in the CDR3. Germline loops: CDR1 SEHNR, CDR2 FQNEAQ (reference sequence). Trimming took off 5 bases at V and 4 bases at J, with 17 bases between the two ends. CDR3 nucleotides: TGTGCCAGCAGCCCTCTGATGGTGGGTTCCACTGAAGCTTTCTTT. It yields the protein CASSPLMVGSTEAFF.

The count of this clonotype is one. The rearrangement uses TRBV6-5 and TRBJ2-3; D might be TRBD1 or TRBD2, each matching 6 bases. V was cut by 8 bases and J by 5 bases, with 11 bases left in between. CDR3 length: 12 residues. The germline gives CDR1 MNHEY, CDR2 SVGAGI. The CDR3 nucleotides are TGTGCCAGCGGAGGGGGTAAAGATACGCAGTATTTT. Translation gives CASGGGKDTQYF.

The chain joins TRBV29-1 to TRBJ1-4; D is possibly TRBD1 (6 bases). V lost 1 base, J lost 8 bases, and 17 bases lay in between. CDR1 and CDR2 (germline): SQVTM, ANQGSEA. The CDR3 runs to 15 residues. CDR3 amino acids: CSVEVNTGRREKLFF. CDR3 DNA: TGCAGCGTTGAAGTCAATACAGGGCGTAGAGAAAAACTGTTTTTT.

The chain has TRBV2 and TRBJ1-2; a possible D gene is TRBD1 (5 bases). Germline V gene sequence: CDR1 SNHLY, CDR2 FYNNEI. The CDR3 is made up of 13 amino acids. The V end lost 2 bases, the J end lost 3 bases, and 7 bases lay between the germline ends. This CDR3 reads CASSESQDYGYTF. CDR3 coding DNA: TGTGCCAGCAGTGAATCACAGGACTATGGCTACACCTTC. The variable domain in full, with the rest retrieved from reference TRBV2 and TRBJ1-2, is EPEVTQTPSHQVTQMGQEVILRCVPISNHLYFYWYRQILGQKVEFLVSFYNNEISEKSEIFDDQFSVERPDGSNFTLKIRSTKLEDSAMYFCASSESQDYGYTFGSGTRLTVV.

The chain carries TRBV11-3 and TRBJ2-3; D perhaps matches TRBD2 (5 bases). V shed 4 bases and J shed 3 bases, with 11 bases lying between them. The CDR3 covers 14 residues. From germline, CDR1 is SGHNT and CDR2 YENEEA. CDR3 amino acids: CASSSETGTDTQYF. The CDR3 DNA follows: TGTGCCAGCAGCTCAGAAACGGGGACAGATACGCAGTATTTT. Variable domain in full (rest from reference TRBV11-3 and TRBJ2-3): EAGVVQSPRYKIIEKKQPVAFWCNPISGHNTLYWYLQNLGQGPELLIRYENEEAVDDSQLPKDRFSAERLKGVDSTLKIQPAELGDSAVYLCASSSETGTDTQYFGPGTRLTVL.

The chain links TRBV20-1 to TRBJ1-5; D ambiguous. The CDR3 sequence is 13 residues long. Per the germline V gene, CDR1 is DFQATT and CDR2 is SNEGSKA (reference sequence). Trimming pared 5 bases from V and 4 bases from J, leaving 12 bases between. DNA for the CDR3: TGCAGTGCTGTTCAAGAGCATAATCAGCCCCAGCATTTT. Translation: CSAVQEHNQPQHF.